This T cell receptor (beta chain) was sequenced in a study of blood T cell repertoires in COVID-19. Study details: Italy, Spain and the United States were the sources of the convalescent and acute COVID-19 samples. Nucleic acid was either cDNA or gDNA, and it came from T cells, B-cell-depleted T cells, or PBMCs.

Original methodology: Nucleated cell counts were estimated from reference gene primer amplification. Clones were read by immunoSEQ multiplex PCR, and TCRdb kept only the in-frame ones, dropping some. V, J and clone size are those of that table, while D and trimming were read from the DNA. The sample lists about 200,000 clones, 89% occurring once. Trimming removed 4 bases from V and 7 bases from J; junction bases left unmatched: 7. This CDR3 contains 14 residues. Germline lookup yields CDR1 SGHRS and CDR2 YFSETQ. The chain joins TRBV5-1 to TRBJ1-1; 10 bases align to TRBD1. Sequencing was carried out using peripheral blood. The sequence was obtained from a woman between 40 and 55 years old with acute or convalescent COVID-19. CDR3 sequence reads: CASSTGQGHSEAFF. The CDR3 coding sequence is TGCGCCAGCAGCACGGGACAGGGGCATAGTGAAGCTTTCTTT.